Here is one T cell receptor (beta chain) with its context. Its antigen is still unknown. The V gene end was trimmed by 0 bases and the J gene end by 3 bases; junction bases not matched to a gene: 5. This CDR3 contains 15 residues. Germline CDR1 SGHRS, CDR2 YFSETQ. This sample was included in a study of graft-versus-host responses after intestinal transplantation. The protocol was immunoSEQ multiplex PCR, while the TCRdb copy is restricted to in-frame clones and leaves out a portion. In the table there are around 90,000 clones, over 85% of which are singletons. This receptor was taken from a human donor who received an intestinal transplant. Sequencing was performed on unstimulated CD4+ T cells sorted from spleen or lymph node cells, taken before intestinal transplant. The chain recombines TRBV5-1 with TRBJ1-2; 7 nucleotides agree with TRBD1. DNA for the CDR3: TGCGCCAGCAGCTTGGCTGGACAGGCCTACTATGGCTACACCTTC. This codes for CASSLAGQAYYGYTF.